What follows are 19 T cell receptor beta chains derived from one specimen sequenced in a study of cytomegalovirus exposure and HLA in healthy donors. 13 Jbeta primers and 60 Vbeta primers were used for the PCR. Profiling relied on immunoSEQ multiplex PCR, and the TCRdb table lists in-frame clones only, not all of them. The table has around 150,000 clones, about 80% seen once. What was sequenced was PBMCs. The receptors here all came from a girl aged 5-17 years in good health and CMV-seropositive.

The V and J genes are TRBV20-1 and TRBJ2-3, with 9 positions matching TRBD1. V gave up 4 bases and J gave up 15 bases; unmatched junction bases: 8. The V gene's germline CDR1 is DFQATT and CDR2 SNEGSKA (reference sequence). The CDR3 sequence is 11 residues long. As DNA, the CDR3 is TGCAGTGCTAACCGGGACAGGGCCTCATATTTT. This codes for CSANRDRASYF.

The chain joins TRBV30 to TRBJ1-1; no reliable D call. In germline, CDR1 is GTSNPN, CDR2 SVGIG (reference sequence). V was pared by 0 bases and J by 5 bases, with 10 bases between. The CDR3 totals 13 residues. Here the CDR3 DNA reads TGTGCCTGGAGTGTAGGCGGGTCGACTGAAGCTTTCTTT. The encoded protein is CAWSVGGSTEAFF.

About this clone: The sample has other DNA sequences that encode this CDR3 too. This chain connects TRBV2 to TRBJ2-1; possibly TRBD2 for D (5 bases). CDR3 length: 15 amino acids. Trimming cost V 6 bases and J 0 bases, with 12 bases left between them. Germline V gene lookup returns CDR1 SNHLY and CDR2 FYNNEI. For the CDR3, the DNA is TGTGCCAGCAGGGCTACGGGAAGCTCCTACAATGAGCAGTTCTTC. This gives the protein CASRATGSSYNEQFF.

The genes are TRBV18 and TRBJ2-7, with a possible D match to TRBD2 (5 bases). The CDR3 contains 16 residues. CDR1 and CDR2 from the germline V gene are KGHSH and LQKENI. V was cut by 0 bases and J by 1 base, with 13 bases left in between. CDR3 sequence: CASSPPRGPKSYEQYF. The DNA of the CDR3 is TGTGCCAGCTCACCACCGAGAGGGCCAAAGTCCTACGAGCAGTACTTC.

The gene calls are TRBV7-2 and TRBJ1-3; D may be TRBD1 (5 bases). CDR3 length equals 15 residues. Germline CDR1 SGHTA, CDR2 FQGNSA. Deletions cut 5 bases from V and 4 bases from J, with 15 bases between. As DNA, the CDR3 is TGTGCCAGCAGCATAAGCGGGACGGCCGGAAACACCATATATTTT. Translating it yields CASSISGTAGNTIYF.

The V gene is TRBV10-3, the J gene TRBJ1-3, with D unresolved. CDR3 length equals 15 residues. Germline lookup yields CDR1 ENHRY and CDR2 SYGVKD. The V gene lost 0 bases and the J gene lost 8 bases, with 14 bases spanning the gap. The CDR3 DNA reads TGTGCCATCAGTGAGTCGAAGGGAACCGGGGACACCATATATTTT. Protein sequence: CAISESKGTGDTIYF.

The J gene is TRBJ2-3, the V gene TRBV9, with D perhaps matching TRBD2 (7 bases). Trimming pared 3 bases from V and 4 bases from J, leaving 18 bases between. Germline CDR1 reads SGDLS; CDR2 reads YYNGEE. The CDR3 contains 16 residues. This CDR3 reads CASSGGGGFGADTQYF. The CDR3 coding sequence is TGTGCCAGCAGCGGCGGGGGCGGGTTCGGCGCAGATACGCAGTATTTT.

This clone was detected only once. The chain employs TRBV15 and TRBJ2-7; D is ambiguous. Trimming cost V 3 bases and J 6 bases, with 12 bases left between them. CDR3 length: 13 amino acids. Germline V lookup: CDR1 LNHNV, CDR2 YYDKDF (reference sequence). The CDR3 DNA follows: TGTGCCACCAGCAGTCGTGTTAGCCTCGAGCAGTACTTC. Residues: CATSSRVSLEQYF.

V and J are TRBV10-3 and TRBJ1-1, with D tentatively TRBD1 (5 bases). The CDR3 length is 14 residues. Germline-derived CDR1 and CDR2 are ENHRY and SYGVKD. Trimming stripped 8 bases from V and 1 base from J, with 14 bases between. The CDR3 sequence is CAIGGTGRNTEAFF. The CDR3, as DNA: TGTGCCATCGGGGGGACGGGGCGGAACACTGAAGCTTTCTTT.

The chain has TRBV9 and TRBJ2-2, with D unclear. The V end lost 2 bases, the J end lost 4 bases, and 21 bases lay between the germline ends. The CDR3 runs 18 residues. Germline values: CDR1 SGDLS, CDR2 YYNGEE. The CDR3 DNA sequence: TGTGCCAGCAGCGTTAGTGCGCGGTCAATTCGTGGCACCGGGGAGCTGTTTTTT. This encodes CASSVSARSIRGTGELFF.

This chain joins TRBV28 and TRBJ1-1; 8 bases are a match to TRBD1. This CDR3 has 14 residues. The ends lost 4 bases at V and 11 bases at J; junction bases unmatched: 12. CDR1 is MDHEN, CDR2 SYDVKM, per germline. CDR3 protein: CASSSGQDTDGAFF. The CDR3 DNA follows: TGTGCCAGCAGTTCGGGACAGGACACAGATGGTGCTTTCTTT.

The chain links TRBV7-3 to TRBJ2-3; TRBD1 might be the D (6 bases). The CDR3 extends over 15 amino acids. Germline assignment: CDR1 SGHTA and CDR2 FQGTGA. Trimming removed 2 bases from V and 2 bases from J, with 11 bases in between. CDR3 sequence reads: CASSLQGPSTDTQYF. The CDR3 nucleotides read TGTGCCAGCAGCTTACAGGGGCCCTCCACAGATACGCAGTATTTT.

This chain links TRBV6-1 with TRBJ2-2, with 9 bases aligning to TRBD2. The CDR3 loop spans 15 amino acids. In germline, CDR1 is MNHNS, CDR2 SASEGT. V dropped 4 bases and J dropped 10; count of bases not matched to a gene: 10. The CDR3 DNA reads TGTGCCAGCAGTGTGGGGTTAGCGGGAGTGGAGGAGCTGTTTTTT. Translation gives CASSVGLAGVEELFF.

The rearrangement joins TRBV19 to TRBJ1-2; D gene ambiguous. V was trimmed by 4 bases and J by 2 bases, leaving 11 bases between them. CDR1 is LNHDA and CDR2 is SQIVND in the germline V gene (reference sequence). CDR3 length: 14 amino acids. As DNA, the CDR3 is TGTGCCAGTAGTACCCGCCCAGGAAACTATGGCTACACCTTC. Residues: CASSTRPGNYGYTF. The full variable domain, with the rest looked up from reference TRBV19 and TRBJ1-2, is DGGITQSPKYLFRKEGQNVTLSCEQNLNHDAMYWYRQDPGQGLRLIYYSQIVNDFQKGDIAEGYSVSREKKESFPLTVTSAQKNPTAFYLCASSTRPGNYGYTFGSGTRLTVV.

This sequence joins TRBV28 and TRBJ1-2, with D maybe TRBD1 (6 bases). Trimming cost V 7 bases and J 4 bases, with 13 bases left between them. CDR1 and CDR2 from the germline V gene are MDHEN and SYDVKM. This CDR3 has 13 residues. CDR3 DNA sequence: TGTGCCAGCACTTGGGGGCGAAGCTATGGCTACACCTTC. Translating it yields CASTWGRSYGYTF.

The chain couples TRBV5-1 to TRBJ1-1; maybe TRBD1 (6 bases). V was shortened by 0 bases and J by 5 bases, with 11 bases between the two germline ends. The CDR3 is made up of 14 amino acids. Germline V gives CDR1 SGHRS, CDR2 YFSETQ. CDR3 in amino acids: CASSLARTATEAFF. In DNA form, the CDR3 reads TGCGCCAGCAGCTTGGCCCGGACAGCAACTGAAGCTTTCTTT.

A few counts support this clone. The rearrangement links TRBV19 to TRBJ2-7; tentative D call: TRBD2 (5 bases). V lost 6 bases to trimming and J lost 0 bases, with 9 bases between them. The CDR3 spans 13 residues. CDR1 and CDR2 from the germline V gene are LNHDA and SQIVND (reference sequence). In DNA form, the CDR3 reads TGTGCCAGTAGACGGGAAGACTCCTACGAGCAGTACTTC. It codes for CASRREDSYEQYF.

This rearrangement joins TRBV18 to TRBJ2-3, with 7 bases aligning to TRBD1. This CDR3 is 16 amino acids long. The germline V gene has CDR1 KGHSH and CDR2 LQKENI. The V gene end was trimmed by 3 bases and the J gene end by 2 bases; junction bases not matched to a gene: 8. The CDR3 coding sequence is TGTGCCAGCTCACCGGGCCTGGGACAGATCACAGATACGCAGTATTTT. It is translated as CASSPGLGQITDTQYF.

V gene TRBV10-3 combines with J gene TRBJ2-4; 8 bases are a match to TRBD2. Germline V CDR1 and CDR2: ENHRY, SYGVKD. The CDR3 is 17 residues long. Losses at the gene ends were 1 base for V and 1 base for J; bases not matched to a gene: 6. CDR3 in amino acids: CAISELRAGEAKNIQYF. CDR3 bases: TGTGCCATCAGTGAGTTGCGAGCGGGGGAGGCCAAAAACATTCAGTACTTC.